This entry is about one T cell receptor beta chain. The antigen it recognizes is unknown. There are no base qualities to consult, and no much larger clone falls within one base. From the cysteine through the phenylalanine, the CDR3 covers 12 amino acids. The sequence is cut down to CDR3 DNA, 36 bases in frame from base 1. In the germline V gene, CDR1 corresponds to MNHEY and CDR2 to SVGAGI. Clipping removes 5 bases from V and 3 bases from J, with 1 as the unmatched junction base count. These data are taken from a study of control samples from healthy donors and cancer patients (dated by TCRdb to 2018 to 2020). Receptor amplification or capture employed the immunoSEQ multiplex PCR assay. What TCRdb holds here is the immuneACCESS table cut down to in-frame rearrangements. Part of the clones is not present; checked against another copy, under half of the missing clones reflect an unresolved V gene, and the others are unexplained. The table for this sample lists 100,000 to 150,000 clones; around 86% of them were counted only once. About 8.7% of the sample is held by the ten biggest clonotypes.

The V and J segments used are TRBV6-5 and TRBJ2-7; 7 bases in the junction line up with TRBD1. The source material was blood. This clonotype was sampled from a man aged 40-49 years in good health. The DNA sequence is given as TGTGCCAGCAGTCGACAGGGCTACGAGCAGTACTTC. Translated, this gives CASSRQGYEQYF.